The source of this TCR beta chain is a study of OX40 agonist ivuxolimab in advanced cancers. Only in-frame clones appear in the TCRdb table, and some are missing; sequencing was by immunoSEQ multiplex PCR. The data show 70,000 to 75,000 clones, around 90% seen once. This material consisted of CD4+ or CD8+ T cells sorted from blood, taken in a trial of the OX40 agonist ivuxolimab. The receptor's source is an adult with an advanced solid tumor such as melanoma, head and neck, liver or kidney cancer.

CDR3 residues: CASRIRQGITDTQYF. The CDR3 coding sequence is TGTGCCAGCAGGATTAGGCAGGGGATTACAGATACGCAGTATTTT. The chain employs TRBV2 and TRBJ2-3; D may be TRBD1 (6 bases). The ends were cut back, 6 bases at V and 3 bases at J, with 16 bases in the middle. Germline-derived CDR1 and CDR2 are SNHLY and FYNNEI. This CDR3 region has 15 residues.